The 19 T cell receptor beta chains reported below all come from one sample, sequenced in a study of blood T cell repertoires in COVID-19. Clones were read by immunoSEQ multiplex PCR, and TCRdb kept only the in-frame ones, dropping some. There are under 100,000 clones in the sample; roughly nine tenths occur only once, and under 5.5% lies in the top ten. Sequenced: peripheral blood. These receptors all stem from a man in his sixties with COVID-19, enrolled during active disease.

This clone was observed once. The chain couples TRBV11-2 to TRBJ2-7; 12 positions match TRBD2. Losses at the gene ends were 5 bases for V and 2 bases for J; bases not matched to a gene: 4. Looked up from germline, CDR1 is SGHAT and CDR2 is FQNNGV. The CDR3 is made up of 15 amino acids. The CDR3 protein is CASSRLAGGPYEQYF. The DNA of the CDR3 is TGTGCCAGCAGCCGCCTAGCGGGAGGGCCCTACGAGCAGTACTTC.

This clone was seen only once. As DNA, the CDR3 is TGTGCCAGCAGCTTGGGAACTCCTTTCGGGAGTGAGCAGTACTTC. This encodes CASSLGTPFGSEQYF. This chain joins TRBV5-4 and TRBJ2-7; tentative D call: TRBD2 (6 bases). CDR3 length equals 15 residues. Trimming stripped 0 bases from V and 7 bases from J, with 17 bases between. Per germline, CDR1 SGHNT and CDR2 YYREEE (reference sequence).

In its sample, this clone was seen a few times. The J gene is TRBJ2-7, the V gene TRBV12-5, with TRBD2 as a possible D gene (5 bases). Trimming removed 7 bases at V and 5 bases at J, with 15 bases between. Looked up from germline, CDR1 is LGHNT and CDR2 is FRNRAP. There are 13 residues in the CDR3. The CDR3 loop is CASALSEEDEQYF. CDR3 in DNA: TGTGCTAGTGCCCTCTCCGAGGAGGACGAGCAGTACTTC. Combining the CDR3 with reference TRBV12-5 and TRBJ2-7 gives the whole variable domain DARVTQTPRHKVTEMGQEVTMRCQPILGHNTVFWYRQTMMQGLELLAYFRNRAPLDDSGMPKDRFSAEMPDATLATLKIQPSEPRDSAVYFCASALSEEDEQYFGPGTRLTVT.

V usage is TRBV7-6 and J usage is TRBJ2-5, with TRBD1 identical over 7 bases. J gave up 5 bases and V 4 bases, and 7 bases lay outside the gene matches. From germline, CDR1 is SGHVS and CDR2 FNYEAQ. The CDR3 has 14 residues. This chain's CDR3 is CASSSRGGGETQYF. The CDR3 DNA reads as TGTGCCAGCAGCTCGAGAGGGGGCGGGGAGACCCAGTACTTC.

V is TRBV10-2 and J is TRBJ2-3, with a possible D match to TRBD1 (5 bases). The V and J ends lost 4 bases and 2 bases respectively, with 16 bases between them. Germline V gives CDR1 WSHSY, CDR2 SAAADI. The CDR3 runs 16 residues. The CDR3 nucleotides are TGCGCCAGCAGTGGGAAAAGGGGTCAGTCCACAGATACGCAGTATTTT. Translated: CASSGKRGQSTDTQYF.

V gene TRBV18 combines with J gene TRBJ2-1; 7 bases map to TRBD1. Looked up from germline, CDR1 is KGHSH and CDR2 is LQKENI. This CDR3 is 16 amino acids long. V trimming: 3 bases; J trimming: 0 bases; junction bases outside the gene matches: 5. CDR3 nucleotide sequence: TGTGCCAGCTCACCTCAGGGGGTGAGCTCCTACAATGAGCAGTTCTTC. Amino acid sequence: CASSPQGVSSYNEQFF.

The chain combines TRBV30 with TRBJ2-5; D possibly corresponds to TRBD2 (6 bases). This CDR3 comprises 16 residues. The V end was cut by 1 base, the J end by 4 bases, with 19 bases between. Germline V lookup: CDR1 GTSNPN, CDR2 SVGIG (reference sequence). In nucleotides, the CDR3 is TGTGCCTGGAGTGATTCCGGGACTCCCTTAGGAGAGACCCAGTACTTC. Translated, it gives CAWSDSGTPLGETQYF.

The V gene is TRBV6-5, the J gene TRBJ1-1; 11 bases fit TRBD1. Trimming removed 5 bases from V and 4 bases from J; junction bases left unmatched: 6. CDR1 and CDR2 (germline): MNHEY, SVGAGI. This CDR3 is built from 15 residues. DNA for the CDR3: TGTGCCAGCAGTACCGGGACAGGGGGAGGCACTGAAGCTTTCTTT. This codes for CASSTGTGGGTEAFF.

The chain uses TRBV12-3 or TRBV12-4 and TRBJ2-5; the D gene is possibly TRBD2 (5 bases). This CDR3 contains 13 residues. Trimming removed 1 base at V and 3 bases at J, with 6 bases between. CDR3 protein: CASSLVGEETQYF. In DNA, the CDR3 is TGTGCCAGCAGTTTAGTGGGAGAAGAGACCCAGTACTTC.

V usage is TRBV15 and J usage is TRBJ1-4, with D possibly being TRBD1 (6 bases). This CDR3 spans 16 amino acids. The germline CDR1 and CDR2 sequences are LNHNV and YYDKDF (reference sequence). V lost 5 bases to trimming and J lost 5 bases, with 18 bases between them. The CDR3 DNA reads TGTGCCACCAGCCATGGGGGGGCGGAATTAAATGAAAAACTGTTTTTT. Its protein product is CATSHGGAELNEKLFF.

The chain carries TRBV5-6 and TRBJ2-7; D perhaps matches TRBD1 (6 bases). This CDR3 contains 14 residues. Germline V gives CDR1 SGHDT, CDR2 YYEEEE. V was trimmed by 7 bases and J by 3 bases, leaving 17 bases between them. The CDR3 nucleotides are TGTGCCAGCGGACTGGGGGACACCTTCTACGAGCAGTACTTC. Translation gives CASGLGDTFYEQYF.

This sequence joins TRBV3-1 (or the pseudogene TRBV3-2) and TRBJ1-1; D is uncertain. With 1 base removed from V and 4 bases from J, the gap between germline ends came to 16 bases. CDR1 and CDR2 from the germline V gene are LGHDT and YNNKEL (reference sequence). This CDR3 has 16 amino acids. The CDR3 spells CASSQGLSEEVTEAFF. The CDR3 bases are TGTGCCAGCAGCCAAGGGTTATCAGAAGAAGTCACTGAAGCTTTCTTT.

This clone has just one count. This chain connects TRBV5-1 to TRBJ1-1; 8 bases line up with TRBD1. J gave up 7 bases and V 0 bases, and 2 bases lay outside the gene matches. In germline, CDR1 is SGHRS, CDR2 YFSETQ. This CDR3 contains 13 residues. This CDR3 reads CASSLAGQGEAFF. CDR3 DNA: TGCGCCAGCAGCTTGGCCGGACAGGGTGAAGCTTTCTTT.

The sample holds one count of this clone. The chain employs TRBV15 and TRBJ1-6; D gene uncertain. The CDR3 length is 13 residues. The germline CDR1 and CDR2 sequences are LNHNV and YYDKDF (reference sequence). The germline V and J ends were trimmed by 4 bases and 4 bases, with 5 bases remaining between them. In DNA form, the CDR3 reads TGTGCCACCAGCACCAGATATAATTCACCCCTCCACTTT. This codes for CATSTRYNSPLHF. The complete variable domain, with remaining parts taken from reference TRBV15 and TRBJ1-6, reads DAMVIQNPRYQVTQFGKPVTLSCSQTLNHNVMYWYQQKSSQAPKLLFHYYDKDFNNEADTPDNFQSRRPNTSFCFLDIRSPGLGDTAMYLCATSTRYNSPLHFGNGTRLTVT.

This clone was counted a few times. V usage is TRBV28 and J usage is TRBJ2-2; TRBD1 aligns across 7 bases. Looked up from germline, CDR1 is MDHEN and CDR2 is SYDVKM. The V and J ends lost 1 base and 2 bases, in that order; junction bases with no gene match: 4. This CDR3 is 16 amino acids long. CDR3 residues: CASSLLGTANTGELFF. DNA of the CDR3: TGTGCCAGCAGTTTATTAGGGACAGCTAACACCGGGGAGCTGTTTTTT. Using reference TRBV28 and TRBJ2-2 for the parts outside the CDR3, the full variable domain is DVKVTQSSRYLVKRTGEKVFLECVQDMDHENMFWYRQDPGLGLRLIYFSYDVKMKEKGDIPEGYSVSREKKERFSLILESASTNQTSMYLCASSLLGTANTGELFFGEGSRLTVL.

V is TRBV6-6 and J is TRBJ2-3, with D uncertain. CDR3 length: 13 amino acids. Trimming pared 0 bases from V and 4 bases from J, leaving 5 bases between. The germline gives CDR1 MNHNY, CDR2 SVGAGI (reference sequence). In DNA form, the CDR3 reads TGTGCCAGCAGTTACTCGAGCGCAGATACGCAGTATTTT. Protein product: CASSYSSADTQYF.

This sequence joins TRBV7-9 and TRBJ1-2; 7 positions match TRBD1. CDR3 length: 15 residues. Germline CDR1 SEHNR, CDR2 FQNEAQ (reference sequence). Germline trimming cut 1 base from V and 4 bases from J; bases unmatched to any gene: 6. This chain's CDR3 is CASSLGDSMIYGYTF. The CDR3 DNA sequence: TGTGCCAGCAGCTTAGGGGACAGCATGATCTATGGCTACACCTTC.

The CDR3 sequence is CASSQEGASGVSPLHF. The CDR3 DNA follows: TGCGCCAGCAGCCAAGAAGGGGCCTCGGGAGTGTCACCCCTCCACTTT. V is TRBV4-1 and J is TRBJ1-6, with D perhaps matching TRBD1 (5 bases). This CDR3 is built from 16 residues. Germline V gives CDR1 MGHRA, CDR2 YSYEKL. V was cut by 0 bases and J by 10 bases, with 16 bases left in between.

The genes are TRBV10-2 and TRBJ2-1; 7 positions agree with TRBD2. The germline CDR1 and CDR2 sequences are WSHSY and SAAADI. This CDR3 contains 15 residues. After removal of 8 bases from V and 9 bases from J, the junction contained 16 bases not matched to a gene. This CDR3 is CASGRGGRRWGEQFF. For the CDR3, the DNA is TGCGCCAGCGGGAGGGGCGGGAGACGATGGGGTGAGCAGTTCTTC.